Listed below are T cell receptor beta chains from one sample, sequenced in a study of cytomegalovirus exposure and HLA in healthy donors. Sequencing was performed with immunoSEQ multiplex PCR; in TCRdb, only in-frame clones are kept and a portion is missing. Of 150,000 to 200,000 clones detected, roughly 86% appear once; the ten largest clones hold more than 1.5%. The sequenced sample was PBMCs. These receptors were collected from a woman between 18 and 29 years old in good health and CMV-seronegative. The CDR3 runs from the conserved cysteine through the conserved F or W. The D gene is left open where the match is weak. A row's size may be missing; if present it is once, few, many or a size class.

clone size: NA; V gene: TRBV7-2; J gene: TRBJ1-6; D gene: NA; CDR3 DNA: TGTGCCAGCAGCCTACTGGGAAGGACAGACAGTTCACCCCTCCACTTT; CDR3 protein: CASSLLGRTDSSPLHF
clone size: once; V gene: TRBV7-2; J gene: TRBJ2-3; D gene: TRBD2; CDR3 DNA: TGTGCCAGCACCCAAAGGGCTAGCGGGAGTATAGATACGCAGTATTTT; CDR3 protein: CASTQRASGSIDTQYF
clone size: few; V gene: TRBV19; J gene: TRBJ1-4; D gene: NA; CDR3 DNA: TGTGCCAGTAGCCGGGGGTGGGAAAAACTGTTTTTT; CDR3 protein: CASSRGWEKLFF
clone size: NA; V gene: TRBV6-1; J gene: TRBJ2-7; D gene: NA; CDR3 DNA: TGTGCCAGCAGTGAAGGGGGGCCTGAATACGAGCAGTACTTC; CDR3 protein: CASSEGGPEYEQYF
clone size: NA; V gene: TRBV19; J gene: TRBJ2-7; D gene: NA; CDR3 DNA: TGTGCCAGTACCCTATCCTCGGGAGTCGGCGGCGAGCAGTACTTC; CDR3 protein: CASTLSSGVGGEQYF
clone size: few; V gene: TRBV6-6; J gene: TRBJ1-5; D gene: NA; CDR3 DNA: TGTGCCAGCAGTTACGGAGGGACCGGCCGGATAGCCCAGCATTTT; CDR3 protein: CASSYGGTGRIAQHF
clone size: NA; V gene: TRBV18; J gene: TRBJ1-2; D gene: NA; CDR3 DNA: TGTGCCAGCTCACCACGAGAGACACGGGAGGGCGGCTACACCTTC; CDR3 protein: CASSPRETREGGYTF
clone size: NA; V gene: TRBV7-9; J gene: TRBJ1-2; D gene: NA; CDR3 DNA: TGTGCCAGCAGCTTAGGGGGGCCTAACTATGGCTACACCTTC; CDR3 protein: CASSLGGPNYGYTF
clone size: NA; V gene: TRBV7-9; J gene: TRBJ2-5; D gene: TRBD1; CDR3 DNA: TGTTCCAGCAGGACAGGGGCACAAGAGACCCAGTACTTC; CDR3 protein: CSSRTGAQETQYF
clone size: NA; V gene: TRBV30; J gene: TRBJ2-7; D gene: TRBD2; CDR3 DNA: TGTGCCTGGAGTGTAGGAGCGGGGAGCTCCTACGAGCAGTACTTC; CDR3 protein: CAWSVGAGSSYEQYF
clone size: NA; V gene: TRBV27; J gene: TRBJ2-5; D gene: NA; CDR3 DNA: TGTGCCAGCAGTTACTATTTCGAGCACCAAGAGACCCAGTACTTC; CDR3 protein: CASSYYFEHQETQYF
clone size: NA; V gene: TRBV7-3; J gene: TRBJ1-1; D gene: TRBD1; CDR3 DNA: TGTGCCAGCAGCTCAATGGGACAGGGGGCAGGTAGGACTGAAGCTTTCTTT; CDR3 protein: CASSSMGQGAGRTEAFF
clone size: NA; V gene: TRBV9; J gene: TRBJ2-1; D gene: TRBD2; CDR3 DNA: TGTGCCAGCAGCGCGACTAGCGGGAGCTACAATGAGCAGTTCTTC; CDR3 protein: CASSATSGSYNEQFF
clone size: NA; V gene: TRBV5-6; J gene: TRBJ1-4; D gene: TRBD1; CDR3 DNA: TGTGCCAGCAGCTTCGGGACAGGGAACGAAAAACTGTTTTTT; CDR3 protein: CASSFGTGNEKLFF
clone size: NA; V gene: TRBV7-6; J gene: TRBJ1-1; D gene: NA; CDR3 DNA: TGTGCCAGCAGCCCAGGACAGCCTGAGATGAACACTGAAGCTTTCTTT; CDR3 protein: CASSPGQPEMNTEAFF
clone size: NA; V gene: TRBV7-7; J gene: TRBJ2-2; D gene: TRBD2; CDR3 DNA: TGTGCTAGCAGCTTACGGGAGGGAGGCGGGGAGCTGTTTTTT; CDR3 protein: CASSLREGGGELFF
clone size: NA; V gene: TRBV5-5; J gene: TRBJ2-3; D gene: TRBD2; CDR3 DNA: TGTGCCAGCAGCTCGCTAGCGGGCCGTGGCACAGATACGCAGTATTTT; CDR3 protein: CASSSLAGRGTDTQYF
clone size: NA; V gene: TRBV27; J gene: TRBJ2-7; D gene: TRBD1; CDR3 DNA: TGTGCCAGCAGTTTGGGACTTACAGGGACAGGCGACGAGCAGTACTTC; CDR3 protein: CASSLGLTGTGDEQYF
clone size: NA; V gene: TRBV6-5; J gene: TRBJ1-6; D gene: TRBD1; CDR3 DNA: TGTGCCAGCAGTTTCACTCGGGACAGGGGCTCACCCCTCCACTTT; CDR3 protein: CASSFTRDRGSPLHF
clone size: NA; V gene: TRBV7-9; J gene: TRBJ2-3; D gene: NA; CDR3 DNA: TGTGCCAGCAACGGGAGTGAGTTGACAGATACGCAGTATTTT; CDR3 protein: CASNGSELTDTQYF
clone size: NA; V gene: TRBV9; J gene: TRBJ2-7; D gene: NA; CDR3 DNA: TGTGCCAGCAGCGTAGGTGGACAACCCAACGAGCAGTACTTC; CDR3 protein: CASSVGGQPNEQYF
clone size: NA; V gene: TRBV7-9; J gene: TRBJ2-3; D gene: TRBD2; CDR3 DNA: TGTGCCAGCAGCGCCGGGACTAGCCTCACAGATACGCAGTATTTT; CDR3 protein: CASSAGTSLTDTQYF
clone size: NA; V gene: TRBV5-1; J gene: TRBJ2-7; D gene: TRBD1; CDR3 DNA: TGCGCCAGCAGCTTCCCGACAGGGTCGTTGGACGAGCAGTACTTC; CDR3 protein: CASSFPTGSLDEQYF
clone size: NA; V gene: TRBV7-2; J gene: TRBJ1-2; D gene: TRBD1; CDR3 DNA: TGTGCCAGCAGCCCCTCGACAGGGGGTCACTATGGCTACACCTTC; CDR3 protein: CASSPSTGGHYGYTF
clone size: NA; V gene: TRBV7-9; J gene: TRBJ2-5; D gene: NA; CDR3 DNA: TGTGCCAGCAGCTTAGAAACAGGGTTAGAGAGGACCCAGTACTTC; CDR3 protein: CASSLETGLERTQYF
clone size: NA; V gene: TRBV25-1; J gene: TRBJ1-1; D gene: NA; CDR3 DNA: TGTGCCAGCAGTGAACTGGACTACACTGAAGCTTTCTTT; CDR3 protein: CASSELDYTEAFF
clone size: few; V gene: TRBV2; J gene: TRBJ1-4; D gene: TRBD1; CDR3 DNA: TGTGCCAGCAGGGAGGGCAGGGGGGATGAAAAACTGTTTTTT; CDR3 protein: CASREGRGDEKLFF